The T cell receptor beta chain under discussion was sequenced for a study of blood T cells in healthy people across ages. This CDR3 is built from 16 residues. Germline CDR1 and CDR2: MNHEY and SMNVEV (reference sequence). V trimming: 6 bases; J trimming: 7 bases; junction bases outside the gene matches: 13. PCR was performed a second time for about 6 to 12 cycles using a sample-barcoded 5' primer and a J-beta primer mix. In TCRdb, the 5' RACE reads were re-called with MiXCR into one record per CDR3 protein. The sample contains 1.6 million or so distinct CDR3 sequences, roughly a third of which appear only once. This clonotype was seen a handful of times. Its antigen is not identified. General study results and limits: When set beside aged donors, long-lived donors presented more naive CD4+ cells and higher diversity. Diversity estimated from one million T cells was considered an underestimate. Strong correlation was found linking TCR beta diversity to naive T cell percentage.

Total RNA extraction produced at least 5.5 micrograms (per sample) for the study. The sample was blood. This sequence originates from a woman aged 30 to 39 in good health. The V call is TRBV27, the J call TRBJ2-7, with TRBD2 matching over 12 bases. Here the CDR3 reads CASSQLSSGGAREQYF. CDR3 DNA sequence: TGTGCCAGCAGCCAACTTTCTAGCGGGGGGGCTAGGGAGCAGTACTTC.